The present T cell receptor (beta chain) was sequenced within a study of T cell repertoires in cytomegalovirus infection. Overall study: Recently identified HLA-C-restricted CMV epitopes were among the peptides used. Study results and limitations: There were carriers of CMV plus the relevant HLA, and cumulative public TCR beta family frequency identified them.

Germline-derived CDR1 and CDR2 are MNHEY and SMNVEV (reference sequence). V was shortened by 2 bases and J by 1 base, with 5 bases between the two germline ends. CDR3 length: 13 residues. As for this clonotype: Its antigen is unidentified.

A single record per CDR3 protein comes from TCRdb applying MiXCR to the reads. The repertoire holds about 52,000 distinct CDR3 sequences, less than 20% seen once, with roughly 77% in the top ten. This sample comprised CD8+ T cells from cultured PBMCs, obtained from culture after CMV antigen stimulation. The sequence was collected from a human donor in good health (CMV status not recorded). Some clones in this sample may be carry-over from other donors' samples. The chain uses TRBV27 and TRBJ1-1; unclear D gene. This CDR3 reads CASSLAQNTEAFF. The CDR3 bases are TGTGCCAGCAGTTTAGCCCAGAACACTGAAGCTTTCTTT.